This T cell receptor (beta chain) came from a study of T cell changes during pregnancy in multiple sclerosis. Trimming removed 0 bases at V and 3 bases at J, with 12 bases between. Germline values: CDR1 SGHDT, CDR2 YYEEEE. The CDR3 has 15 amino acids. Measured with immunoSEQ multiplex PCR; TCRdb has only the in-frame clones, and not every one. The table shows about 60,000 clones, with around 93% occurring only once. The clonotype originates from a female donor with multiple sclerosis, enrolled in a pregnancy study. Specimen: peripheral blood, collected in the first trimester of pregnancy. The V and J genes are TRBV5-6 and TRBJ1-2; D not certain. CDR3 region: CASSLATGWDYGYTF. In DNA form, the CDR3 reads TGTGCCAGCAGCTTGGCTACGGGGTGGGACTATGGCTACACCTTC.